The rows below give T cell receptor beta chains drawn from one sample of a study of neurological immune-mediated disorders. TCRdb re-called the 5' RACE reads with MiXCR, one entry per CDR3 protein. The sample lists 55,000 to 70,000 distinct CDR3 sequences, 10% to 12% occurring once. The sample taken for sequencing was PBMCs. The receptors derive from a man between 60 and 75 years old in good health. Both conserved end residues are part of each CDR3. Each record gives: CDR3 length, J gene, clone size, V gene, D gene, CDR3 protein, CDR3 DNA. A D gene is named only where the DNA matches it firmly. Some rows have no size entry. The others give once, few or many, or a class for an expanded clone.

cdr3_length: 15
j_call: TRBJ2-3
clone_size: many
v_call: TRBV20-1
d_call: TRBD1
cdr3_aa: CSATPGQGRTDTQYF
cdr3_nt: TGCAGTGCAACCCCTGGACAGGGCCGCACAGATACGCAGTATTTT

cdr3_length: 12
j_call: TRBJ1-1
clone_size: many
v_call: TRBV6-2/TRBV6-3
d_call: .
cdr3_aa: CASSDRRAEAFF
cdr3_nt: TGTGCCAGCAGCGACCGTCGTGCTGAAGCTTTCTTT

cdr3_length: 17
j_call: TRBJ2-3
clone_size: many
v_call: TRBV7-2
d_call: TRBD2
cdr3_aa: CASSAGLAGGLTDTQYF
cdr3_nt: TGTGCCAGCAGCGCGGGACTAGCGGGGGGGCTAACAGATACGCAGTATTTT

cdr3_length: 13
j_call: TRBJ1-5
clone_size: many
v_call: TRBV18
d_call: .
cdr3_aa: CASSGKGPQPQHF
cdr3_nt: TGTGCCAGCTCAGGGAAGGGCCCTCAGCCCCAGCATTTT

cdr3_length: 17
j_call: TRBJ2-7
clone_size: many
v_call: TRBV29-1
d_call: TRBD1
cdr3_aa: CSASASGQGPGLLKQYF
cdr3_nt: TGCAGCGCCTCCGCCTCGGGACAGGGTCCGGGCCTGCTCAAGCAGTACTTC

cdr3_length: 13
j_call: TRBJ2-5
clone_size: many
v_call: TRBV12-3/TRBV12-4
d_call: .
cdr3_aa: CASNPAGQETQYF
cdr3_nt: TGTGCCAGCAACCCCGCAGGCCAAGAGACCCAGTACTTC

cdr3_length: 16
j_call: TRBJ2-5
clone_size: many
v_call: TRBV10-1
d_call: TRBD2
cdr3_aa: CASSSIGLAVYGTQYF
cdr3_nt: TGCGCCAGCAGTTCTATAGGACTAGCGGTTTATGGGACCCAGTACTTC

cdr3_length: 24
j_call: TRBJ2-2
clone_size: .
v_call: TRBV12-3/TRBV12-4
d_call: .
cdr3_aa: CASSSQSATGHYTFGSGTTGELFF
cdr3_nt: .

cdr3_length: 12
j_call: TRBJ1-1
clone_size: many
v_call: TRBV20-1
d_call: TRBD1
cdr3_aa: CSEGAVDAEAFF
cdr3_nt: TGCAGTGAGGGGGCGGTGGACGCTGAAGCTTTCTTT

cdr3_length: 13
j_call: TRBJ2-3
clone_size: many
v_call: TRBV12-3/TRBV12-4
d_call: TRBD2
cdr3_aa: CASSLGGEDTQYF
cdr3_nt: TGTGCCAGCAGTTTGGGGGGGGAAGATACGCAGTATTTT

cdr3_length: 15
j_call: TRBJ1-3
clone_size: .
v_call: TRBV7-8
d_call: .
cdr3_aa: CASSPSGVRVNTIYF
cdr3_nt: TGTGCCAGCAGCCCAAGCGGGGTACGTGTAAACACCATATATTTT

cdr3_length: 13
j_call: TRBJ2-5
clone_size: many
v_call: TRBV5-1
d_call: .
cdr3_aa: CASSSWTQETQYF
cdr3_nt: TGCGCCAGCAGCTCCTGGACCCAAGAGACCCAGTACTTC

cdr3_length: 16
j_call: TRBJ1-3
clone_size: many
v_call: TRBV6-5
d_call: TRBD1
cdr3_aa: CASSYSSDREGNTIYF
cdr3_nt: TGTGCCAGCAGTTACTCCTCAGACAGGGAAGGAAACACCATATATTTT

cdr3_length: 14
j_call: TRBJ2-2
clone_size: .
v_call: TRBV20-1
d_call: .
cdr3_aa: CSEREYSNTGELFF
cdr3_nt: TGCAGTGAAAGAGAATACTCGAACACCGGGGAGCTGTTTTTT

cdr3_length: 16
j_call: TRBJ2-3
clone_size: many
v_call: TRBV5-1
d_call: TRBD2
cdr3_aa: CASSLVAGGTTDTQYF
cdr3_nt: TGCGCCAGCAGCTTGGTAGCGGGGGGAACCACAGATACGCAGTATTTT

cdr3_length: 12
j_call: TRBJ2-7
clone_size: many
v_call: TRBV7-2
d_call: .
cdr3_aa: CASSPGKNEQYF
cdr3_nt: TGTGCCAGCAGCCCAGGAAAGAACGAGCAGTACTTC

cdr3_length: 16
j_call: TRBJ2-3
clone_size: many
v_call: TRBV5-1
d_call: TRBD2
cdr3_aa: CASSSTSGVSGDTQYF
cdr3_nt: TGCGCCAGCAGCTCTACTAGCGGGGTCTCGGGGGATACGCAGTATTTT

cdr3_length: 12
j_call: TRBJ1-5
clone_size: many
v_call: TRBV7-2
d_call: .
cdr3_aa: CASSFSNQPQHF
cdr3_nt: TGTGCCAGCAGCTTCAGCAATCAGCCCCAGCATTTT

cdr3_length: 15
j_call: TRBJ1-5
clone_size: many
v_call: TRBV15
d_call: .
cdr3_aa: CATSRGGSYNQPQHF
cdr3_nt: TGTGCCACCAGCAGAGGGGGGTCCTACAATCAGCCCCAGCATTTT

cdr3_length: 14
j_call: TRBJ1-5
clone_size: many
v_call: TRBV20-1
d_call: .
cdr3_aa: CSARGGNSNQPQHF
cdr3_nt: TGCAGTGCTAGAGGGGGGAATAGCAATCAGCCCCAGCATTTT

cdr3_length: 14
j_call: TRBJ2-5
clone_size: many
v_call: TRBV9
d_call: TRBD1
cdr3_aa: CASSAGQGWETQYF
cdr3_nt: TGTGCCAGCAGCGCCGGACAGGGATGGGAGACCCAGTACTTC

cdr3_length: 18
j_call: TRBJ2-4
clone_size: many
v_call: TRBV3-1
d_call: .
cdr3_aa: CASSQGQAEFLAKNIQYF
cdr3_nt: TGTGCCAGCAGCCAAGGGCAGGCAGAATTCCTAGCCAAAAACATTCAGTACTTC

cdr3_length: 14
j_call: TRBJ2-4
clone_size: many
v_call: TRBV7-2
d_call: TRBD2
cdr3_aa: CASRPGGATNIQYF
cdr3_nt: TGTGCCAGCAGACCCGGGGGGGCCACAAACATTCAGTACTTC

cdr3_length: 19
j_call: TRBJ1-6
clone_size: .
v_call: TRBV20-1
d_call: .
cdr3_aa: CSARTPGHPTPSYNSPLHF
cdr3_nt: TGCAGTGCTAGAACCCCGGGGCACCCCACACCCTCCTATAATTCACCCCTCCACTTT

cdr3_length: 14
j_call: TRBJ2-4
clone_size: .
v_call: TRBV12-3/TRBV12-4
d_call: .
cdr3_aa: CASSLRDPENIQYF
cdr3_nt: TGTGCCAGCAGCCTCCGGGACCCAGAAAACATTCAGTACTTC

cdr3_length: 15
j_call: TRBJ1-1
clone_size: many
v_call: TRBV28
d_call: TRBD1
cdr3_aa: CASSLWDRENAEAFF
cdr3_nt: TGTGCCAGCAGTTTATGGGACAGGGAGAATGCTGAAGCTTTCTTT

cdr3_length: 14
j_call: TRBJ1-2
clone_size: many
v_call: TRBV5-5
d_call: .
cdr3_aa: CASSLADSNYGYTF
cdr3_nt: TGTGCCAGCAGCTTGGCGGACTCTAACTATGGCTACACCTTC

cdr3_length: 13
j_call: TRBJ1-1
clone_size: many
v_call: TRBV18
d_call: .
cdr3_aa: CASSPRTDTEAFF
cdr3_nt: TGTGCCAGCTCACCACGGACGGACACTGAAGCTTTCTTT

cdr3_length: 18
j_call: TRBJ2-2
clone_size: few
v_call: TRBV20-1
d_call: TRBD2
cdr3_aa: CSARAGLAGGRDTGELFF
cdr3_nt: TGCAGTGCTAGGGCGGGACTAGCGGGGGGACGGGACACCGGGGAGCTGTTTTTT

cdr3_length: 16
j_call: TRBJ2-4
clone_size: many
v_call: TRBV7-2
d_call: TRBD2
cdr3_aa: CASSKGAAGGLNIQYF
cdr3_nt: TGTGCCAGCAGCAAGGGGGCCGCGGGGGGGTTGAACATTCAGTACTTC

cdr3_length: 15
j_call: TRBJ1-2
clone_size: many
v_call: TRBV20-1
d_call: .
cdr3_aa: CSARDGRDRNYGYTF
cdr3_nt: TGCAGTGCTAGAGATGGCAGAGACAGAAACTATGGCTACACCTTC

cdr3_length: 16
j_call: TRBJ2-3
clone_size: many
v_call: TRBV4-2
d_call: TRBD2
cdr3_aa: CASSQDLAGGTDTQYF
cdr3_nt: TGTGCCAGCAGCCAAGATCTAGCGGGGGGCACAGATACGCAGTATTTT

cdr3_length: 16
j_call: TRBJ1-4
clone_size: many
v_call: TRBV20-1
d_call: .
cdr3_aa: CSAAAGAFATNEKLFF
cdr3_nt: TGCAGTGCCGCCGCCGGAGCGTTCGCAACTAATGAAAAACTGTTTTTT

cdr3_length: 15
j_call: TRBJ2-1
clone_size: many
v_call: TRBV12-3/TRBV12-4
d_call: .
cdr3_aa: CATGLDSSSYNEQFF
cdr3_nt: TGTGCCACGGGTTTGGACTCAAGCTCCTACAATGAGCAGTTCTTC

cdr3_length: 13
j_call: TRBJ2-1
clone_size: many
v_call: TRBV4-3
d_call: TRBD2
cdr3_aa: CATSGTIYNEQFF
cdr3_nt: TGCGCCACCAGCGGGACGATCTACAATGAGCAGTTCTTC

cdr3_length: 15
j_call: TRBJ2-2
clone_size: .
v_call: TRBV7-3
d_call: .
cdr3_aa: CASSPLPGNTGELFF
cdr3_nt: TGTGCCAGCAGTCCTCTCCCGGGGAACACCGGGGAGCTGTTTTTT

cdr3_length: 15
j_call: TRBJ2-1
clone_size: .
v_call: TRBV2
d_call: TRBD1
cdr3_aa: CASSDPGQRYNEQFF
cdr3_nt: TGTGCCAGCAGTGATCCGGGACAGCGCTACAATGAGCAGTTCTTC

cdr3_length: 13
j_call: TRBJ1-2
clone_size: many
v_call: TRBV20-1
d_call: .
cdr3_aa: CSARNRGAGGYTF
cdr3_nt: TGCAGTGCTAGAAATCGGGGGGCCGGTGGCTACACCTTC

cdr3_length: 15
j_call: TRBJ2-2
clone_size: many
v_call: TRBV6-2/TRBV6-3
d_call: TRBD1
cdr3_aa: CASRRTGGNTGELFF
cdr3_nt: TGTGCCAGCAGAAGAACAGGGGGCAACACCGGGGAGCTGTTTTTT

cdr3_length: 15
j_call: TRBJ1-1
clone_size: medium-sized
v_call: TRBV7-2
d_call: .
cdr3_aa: CASSLAGGQNTEAFF
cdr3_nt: TGTGCCAGCAGCTTGGCTGGGGGCCAGAACACTGAAGCTTTCTTT

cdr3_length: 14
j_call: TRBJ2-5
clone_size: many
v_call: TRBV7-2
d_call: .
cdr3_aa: CASSSLGPPAAQYF
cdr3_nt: TGTGCCAGCAGCTCACTAGGTCCCCCAGCGGCCCAGTACTTC

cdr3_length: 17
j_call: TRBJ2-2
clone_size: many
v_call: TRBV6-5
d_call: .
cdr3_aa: CASSYFSPLGNTGELFF
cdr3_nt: TGTGCCAGCAGTTACTTCTCTCCCCTCGGAAACACCGGGGAGCTGTTTTTT

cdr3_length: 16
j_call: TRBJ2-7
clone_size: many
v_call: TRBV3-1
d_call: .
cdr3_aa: CASSQRGAGSSYEQYF
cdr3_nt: TGTGCCAGCAGCCAACGTGGGGCTGGATCTTCCTACGAGCAGTACTTC

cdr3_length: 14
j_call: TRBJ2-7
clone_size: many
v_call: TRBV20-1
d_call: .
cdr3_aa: CSFQTLTGAYEQYF
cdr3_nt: TGCAGTTTCCAAACCCTGACGGGGGCCTACGAGCAGTACTTC

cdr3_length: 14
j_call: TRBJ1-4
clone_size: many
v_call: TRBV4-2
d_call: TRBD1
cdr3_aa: CASGAGTGPEKLFF
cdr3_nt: TGTGCCAGCGGAGCCGGGACAGGGCCTGAAAAACTGTTTTTT

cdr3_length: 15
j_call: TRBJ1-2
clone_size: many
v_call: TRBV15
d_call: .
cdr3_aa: CATSRDHTANYGYTF
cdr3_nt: TGTGCCACCAGCAGAGATCATACGGCTAACTATGGCTACACCTTC

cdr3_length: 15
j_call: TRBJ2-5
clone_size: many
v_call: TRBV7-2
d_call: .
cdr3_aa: CASSLKVAGRETQYF
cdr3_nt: TGTGCCAGCAGCTTAAAGGTAGCAGGTAGAGAGACCCAGTACTTC

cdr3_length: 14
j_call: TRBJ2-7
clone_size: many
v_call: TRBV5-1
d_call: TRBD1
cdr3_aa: CASSTGQVSYEQYF
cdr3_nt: TGCGCCAGCAGCACGGGACAGGTCTCCTACGAGCAGTACTTC

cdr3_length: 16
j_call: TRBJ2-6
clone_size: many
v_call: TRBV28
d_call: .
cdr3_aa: CASIGTVGSGANVLTF
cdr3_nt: TGTGCCAGCATCGGGACCGTGGGATCTGGGGCCAACGTCCTGACTTTC

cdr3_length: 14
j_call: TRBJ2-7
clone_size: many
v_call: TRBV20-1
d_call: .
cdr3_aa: CSVQNPGGDYEQYF
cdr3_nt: TGCAGTGTTCAAAACCCGGGGGGCGACTACGAGCAGTACTTC